This T cell receptor beta chain was obtained from a study of blood T cell repertoires in COVID-19. Study overall: Acute-phase and convalescent COVID-19 samples originated in the United States, Italy and Spain.

The CDR3 spans 15 residues. The germline gives CDR1 LNHDA, CDR2 SQIVND (reference sequence). The V gene lost 4 bases and the J gene lost 4 bases, with 15 bases spanning the gap. The authors' processing: Reference gene primer amplification gave estimated nucleated cell counts. The assay was immunoSEQ multiplex PCR, and TCRdb's table has in-frame clones only and misses some. V, J and clone size derive from that table, while D and trimming were established from the DNA sequence. The profile shows 310,000 or so clones, 87% of them singletons. This receptor was obtained from a man between 25 and 39 years old with COVID-19, enrolled during active disease. Sequencing used peripheral blood. The rearrangement joins TRBV19 to TRBJ2-3; weak D call: TRBD1 (7 bases). The CDR3 is CASSTPTGRPDTQYF. In DNA form, the CDR3 reads TGTGCCAGTAGTACCCCGACAGGGAGGCCAGATACGCAGTATTTT.